This T cell receptor (beta chain) is from a study of early T cells in non-severe SARS-CoV-2 infection. In TCRdb, the 5' RACE reads were re-called with MiXCR into one record per CDR3 protein. The sample has over 55,000 distinct CDR3 sequences, approximately 9.3% seen once; the top ten hold over 8.5%. This clonotype was counted ten times or more. Germline-derived CDR1 and CDR2 are MNHEY and SMNVEV (reference sequence). The CDR3 has 15 amino acids. V was trimmed by 4 bases and J by 0 bases, leaving 10 bases between them. This receptor was obtained from an adult who was a healthcare worker with PCR-confirmed SARS-CoV-2 infection or an uninfected control (not recorded which). V is TRBV27 and J is TRBJ2-1; maybe TRBD2 (5 bases). The sequenced material came from whole blood. Written as DNA, the CDR3 is TGTGCCAGCAGTTATCTAGCCCGCTCCTACAATGAGCAGTTCTTC. It translates to CASSYLARSYNEQFF.